Presented here are 21 T cell receptor beta chains from one specimen sequenced in a study of CD8 T cells in ankylosing spondylitis. A single record per CDR3 protein comes from TCRdb applying MiXCR to the 5' RACE reads. This sample has approximately 25,000 distinct CDR3 sequences, with less than 3% found just once. What was sequenced was blood, either unsorted or a sorted T cell fraction (not recorded which). Receptors were obtained from a female donor with ankylosing spondylitis or in good health (not recorded which).

This clonotype was seen ten or more times. The V and J genes are TRBV9 and TRBJ2-1; 13 nucleotides match TRBD2. V shed 4 bases and J 7 bases; nucleotides not matched to a gene: 11. The CDR3 is made up of 17 amino acids. Germline V gives CDR1 SGDLS, CDR2 YYNGEE. Here the CDR3 DNA reads TGTGCCAGCAGCATCCACTACGGGACTAGCGGGGTAAATGAGCAGTTCTTC. This codes for CASSIHYGTSGVNEQFF.

This clonotype was recorded many times. The J gene is TRBJ2-1, the V gene TRBV9; D is unclear. This CDR3 comprises 13 residues. Germline V CDR1 and CDR2: SGDLS, YYNGEE. V lost 4 bases and J lost 6, with 11 bases in between. CDR3 loop: CASSSLSSNEQFF. The CDR3 DNA sequence: TGTGCCAGCAGCTCCCTTAGCAGCAATGAGCAGTTCTTC.

In this sample, this clonotype turned up many times. The gene calls are TRBV9 and TRBJ1-3, with D unclear. The germline V gene encodes CDR1 SGDLS and CDR2 YYNGEE. V was trimmed by 4 bases and J by 0 bases, leaving 14 bases between them. There are 16 residues in the CDR3. In nucleotides, the CDR3 is TGTGCCAGCAGCAAAACCGGACTGAGCTCTGGAAACACCATATATTTT. Residues: CASSKTGLSSGNTIYF.

This clonotype has at least ten counts. The chain employs TRBV9 and TRBJ2-5; 7 bases are shared with TRBD2. CDR3 length: 16 amino acids. Germline V gene data show CDR1 as SGDLS and CDR2 as YYNGEE. V was clipped by 0 bases and J by 0 bases; unmatched bases: 5. CDR3: CASSVAAGKYQETQYF. CDR3 DNA: TGTGCCAGCAGCGTAGCAGCGGGGAAGTACCAAGAGACCCAGTACTTC.

This clonotype has ten or more counts. This chain connects TRBV9 to TRBJ1-2; D is perhaps TRBD1 (5 bases). V lost 1 base and J lost 3, with 10 bases in between. Germline values: CDR1 SGDLS, CDR2 YYNGEE. The CDR3 is made up of 14 amino acids. The CDR3 DNA reads TGTGCCAGCAGCGTATGGGACGTCGACTATGGCTACACCTTC. Amino acid sequence: CASSVWDVDYGYTF.

This clonotype was observed at least ten times. V and J are TRBV9 and TRBJ2-6; D possibly uses TRBD1 or TRBD2 (5 bases each). Germline-derived CDR1 and CDR2 are SGDLS and YYNGEE. This CDR3 is built from 20 residues. The V end was cut by 2 bases, the J end by 1 base, with 22 bases between. The CDR3 here is CASSVLTSGTQRSGANVLTF. The CDR3 DNA follows: TGTGCCAGCAGCGTGCTTACTTCCGGGACCCAAAGATCTGGGGCCAACGTCCTGACTTTC.

This clonotype came up many times. The chain uses TRBV9 and TRBJ2-3, with D perhaps being TRBD1 or TRBD2 (7 bases each). Germline CDR1 and CDR2: SGDLS and YYNGEE. V was pared by 2 bases and J by 6 bases, with 16 bases between. This CDR3 is 15 amino acids long. DNA of the CDR3: TGTGCCAGCAGCGTCGCGGGCCAGGGGGGGGATACGCAGTATTTT. Encoded protein: CASSVAGQGGDTQYF.

This clonotype was detected many times. The chain recombines TRBV9 with TRBJ2-2; D possibly matches TRBD1 or TRBD2 (10 bases each). The CDR3 extends over 18 amino acids. Germline CDR1 is SGDLS and CDR2 is YYNGEE. V lost 2 bases to trimming and J lost 5 bases, with 22 bases between them. CDR3 nucleotide sequence: TGTGCCAGCAGCGTGTCTGCTAGCGGGGGACAGGGGACCGGGGAGCTGTTTTTT. Translation: CASSVSASGGQGTGELFF.

This clonotype counts as medium-sized. The chain recombines TRBV9 with TRBJ2-1, with 9 bases aligning to TRBD1. V gave up 4 bases and J gave up 5 bases; unmatched junction bases: 7. CDR3 size: 15 residues. Germline V CDR1 and CDR2: SGDLS, YYNGEE. CDR3 region: CASSPDRGRNNEQFF. The CDR3 nucleotides read TGTGCCAGCAGCCCGGACAGGGGTCGTAACAATGAGCAGTTCTTC.

This clonotype was counted ten times or more. This chain links TRBV9 with TRBJ1-4; TRBD1 agrees at 7 bases. The V segment lost 5 bases and the J segment 4 bases; nucleotides outside the gene matches: 8. From germline, CDR1 is SGDLS and CDR2 YYNGEE. The CDR3 sequence is 15 residues long. CDR3 DNA: TGTGCCAGCAGTGGGGGGGACAGCCATAATGAAAAACTGTTTTTT. Its protein is CASSGGDSHNEKLFF.

This clonotype was found many times. CDR3 residues: CASSVQGTSSGNTIYF. The DNA for the CDR3 is TGTGCCAGCAGCGTGCAAGGGACAAGCTCTGGAAACACCATATATTTT. The chain couples TRBV9 to TRBJ1-3; perhaps TRBD1 as D (6 bases). V was trimmed by 2 bases and J by 0 bases, leaving 12 bases between them. The CDR3 has 16 amino acids. Germline CDR1 is SGDLS and CDR2 is YYNGEE.

J is TRBJ2-1 and V is TRBV9, with a tentative D call TRBD2 (5 bases). Germline values: CDR1 SGDLS, CDR2 YYNGEE. The CDR3 length is 15 residues. The V end lost 4 bases, the J end lost 7 bases, and 18 bases lay between the germline ends. CDR3 region: CASSLHASPMNEQFF. As DNA, the CDR3 is TGTGCCAGCAGCTTACACGCTAGCCCCATGAATGAGCAGTTCTTC.

The sample holds many counts of this clonotype. The CDR3 loop reads CASSVDRGSTDTQYF. CDR3 nucleotides: TGTGCCAGCAGCGTAGACAGGGGTAGCACAGATACGCAGTATTTT. The genes are TRBV9 and TRBJ2-3; 7 bases are a match to TRBD1. With V trimmed by 0 bases and J by 0 bases, 1 base remained unmatched. The germline V gene has CDR1 SGDLS and CDR2 YYNGEE. The CDR3 sequence is 15 residues long.

There are many counts of this clonotype. The V call is TRBV9, the J call TRBJ2-5; a weak D match, TRBD2 (6 bases). Deletions cut 0 bases from V and 5 bases from J, with 14 bases between. CDR3 size: 15 residues. Germline assignment: CDR1 SGDLS and CDR2 YYNGEE. The CDR3 reads CASSVAEGMRETQYF. The CDR3 DNA reads TGTGCCAGCAGCGTAGCGGAGGGAATGCGGGAGACCCAGTACTTC.

At least ten counts were recorded for this clonotype. The V gene is TRBV6-1, the J gene TRBJ2-1; 9 bases align to TRBD2. V lost 8 bases and J lost 10; bases outside the gene matches: 21. Germline V gene data show CDR1 as MNHNS and CDR2 as SASEGT. This CDR3 comprises 17 residues. CDR3 nucleotides: TGTGCCAGCCCAAACCGGGGGGCTAGCGGGGACACGGGGGAGCAGTTCTTC. It translates to CASPNRGASGDTGEQFF.

This clonotype was recorded at least ten times. This chain links TRBV9 with TRBJ2-1; D remains unclear. The CDR3 has 14 residues. Germline values: CDR1 SGDLS, CDR2 YYNGEE. The ends were cut back, 0 bases at V and 9 bases at J, with 13 bases in the middle. The CDR3 nucleotides read TGTGCCAGCAGCGTAGGGGTGAGGCCGGTTGAGCAGTTCTTC. Its protein is CASSVGVRPVEQFF.

This clonotype was seen many times. The chain links TRBV9 to TRBJ2-3; the D gene is possibly TRBD1 (5 bases). Germline V gives CDR1 SGDLS, CDR2 YYNGEE. CDR3 length: 16 residues. V was clipped by 0 bases and J by 5 bases, with 16 bases between them. The CDR3 DNA follows: TGTGCCAGCAGCGTAGGCTCGACCCCAGGGTTAGATACGCAGTATTTT. Translation gives CASSVGSTPGLDTQYF.

The rearrangement uses TRBV6-4 and TRBJ2-5, with D perhaps TRBD2 (6 bases). V lost 4 bases, J lost 5 bases, and 14 bases lay in between. This CDR3 spans 14 amino acids. Germline assignment: CDR1 MRHNA and CDR2 SNTAGT. The CDR3 DNA reads as TGTGCCAGCAGTGTTGACGGGAGAGGGGAGACCCAGTACTTC. It translates to CASSVDGRGETQYF.

This clonotype was observed at least ten times. The chain uses TRBV9 and TRBJ2-5; 8 bases line up with TRBD2. The junction had 3 bases not matched to a gene; V was cut back by 2 bases and J by 3 bases. This CDR3 region has 14 residues. Germline V gives CDR1 SGDLS, CDR2 YYNGEE. The CDR3 sequence is CASSVSSGKETQYF. CDR3 coding DNA: TGTGCCAGCAGCGTGAGTAGCGGGAAAGAGACCCAGTACTTC.

The table lists this clonotype with many counts. Written as DNA, the CDR3 is TGTGCCAGAACACCTACCACCGACAGGACCTACGAGCAGTACTTC. Protein: CARTPTTDRTYEQYF. This chain links TRBV28 with TRBJ2-7, with a tentative D call TRBD1 (6 bases). This CDR3 region has 15 residues. Germline CDR1 MDHEN, CDR2 SYDVKM. Trimming removed 9 bases at V and 2 bases at J, with 20 bases between.

At least ten counts were recorded for this clonotype. The junction differs from germline at one of its ends, possibly a read error. The chain is built from TRBV9 and TRBJ2-7; the D gene is possibly TRBD2 (6 bases). Germline CDR1 reads SGDLS; CDR2 reads YYNGEE. The CDR3 length is 14 residues. Here the CDR3 reads CASSVSTSSSEQYF. CDR3 nucleotide sequence: TGTGCCAGCAGCGTATCAACTAGCTCCTCCGAGCAGTACTTC.